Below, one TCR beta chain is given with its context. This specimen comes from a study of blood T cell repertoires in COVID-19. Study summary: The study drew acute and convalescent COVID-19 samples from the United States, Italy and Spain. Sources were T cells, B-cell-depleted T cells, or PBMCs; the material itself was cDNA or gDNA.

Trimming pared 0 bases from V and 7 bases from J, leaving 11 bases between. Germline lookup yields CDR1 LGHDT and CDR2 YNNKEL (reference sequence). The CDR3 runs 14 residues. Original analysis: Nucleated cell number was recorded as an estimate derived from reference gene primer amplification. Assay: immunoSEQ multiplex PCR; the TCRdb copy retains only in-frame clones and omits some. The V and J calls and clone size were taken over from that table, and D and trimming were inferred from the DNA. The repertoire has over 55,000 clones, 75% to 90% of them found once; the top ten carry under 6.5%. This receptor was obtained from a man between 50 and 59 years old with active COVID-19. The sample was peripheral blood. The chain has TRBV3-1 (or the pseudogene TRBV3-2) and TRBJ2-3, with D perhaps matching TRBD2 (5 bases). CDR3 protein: CASSQEGRGYTQYF. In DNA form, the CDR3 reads TGTGCCAGCAGCCAAGAAGGTCGGGGATATACGCAGTATTTT.